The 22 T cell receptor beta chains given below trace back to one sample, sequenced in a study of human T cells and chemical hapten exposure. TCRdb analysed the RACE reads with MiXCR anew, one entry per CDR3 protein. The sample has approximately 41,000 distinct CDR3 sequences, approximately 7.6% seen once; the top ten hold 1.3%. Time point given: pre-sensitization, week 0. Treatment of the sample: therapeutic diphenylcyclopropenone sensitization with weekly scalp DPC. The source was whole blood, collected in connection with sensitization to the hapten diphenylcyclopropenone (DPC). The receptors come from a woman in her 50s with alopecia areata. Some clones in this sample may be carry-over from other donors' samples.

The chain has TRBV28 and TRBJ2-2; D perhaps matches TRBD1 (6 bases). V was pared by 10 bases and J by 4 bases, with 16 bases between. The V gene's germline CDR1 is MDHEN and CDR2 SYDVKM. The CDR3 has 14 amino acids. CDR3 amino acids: CAITGSVITGELFF. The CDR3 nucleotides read TGTGCCATCACAGGGAGTGTGATCACCGGGGAGCTGTTTTTT.

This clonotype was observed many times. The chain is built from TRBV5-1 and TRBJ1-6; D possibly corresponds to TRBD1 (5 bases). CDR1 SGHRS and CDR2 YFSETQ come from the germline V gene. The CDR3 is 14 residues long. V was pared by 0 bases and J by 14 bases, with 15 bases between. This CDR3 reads CASSLASGTGTLHF. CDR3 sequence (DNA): TGCGCCAGCAGCTTGGCCAGCGGGACGGGGACCCTCCACTTT.

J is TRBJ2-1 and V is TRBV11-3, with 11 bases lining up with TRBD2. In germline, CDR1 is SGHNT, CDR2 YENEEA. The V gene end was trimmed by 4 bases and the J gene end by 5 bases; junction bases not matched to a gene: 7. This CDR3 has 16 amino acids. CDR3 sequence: CASSSGTSGYHNEQFF. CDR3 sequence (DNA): TGTGCCAGCAGCTCCGGGACTAGCGGTTATCACAATGAGCAGTTCTTC.

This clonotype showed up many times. The CDR3: CASSLASGSINTQYF. The CDR3 nucleotides read TGTGCCAGCAGCTTAGCTAGCGGGAGTATAAATACGCAGTATTTT. This rearrangement joins TRBV7-2 to TRBJ2-3, with 9 bases identical to TRBD2. The CDR3 has 15 residues. CDR1 is SGHTA and CDR2 is FQGNSA in the germline V gene. V gave up 0 bases and J gave up 7 bases; unmatched junction bases: 5.

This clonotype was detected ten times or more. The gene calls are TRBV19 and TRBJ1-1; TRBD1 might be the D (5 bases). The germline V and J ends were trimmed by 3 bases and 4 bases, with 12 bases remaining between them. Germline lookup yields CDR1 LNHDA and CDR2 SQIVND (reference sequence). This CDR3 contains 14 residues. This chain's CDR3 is CASSMKSGSTEAFF. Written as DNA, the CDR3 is TGTGCCAGTAGTATGAAGTCAGGGAGCACTGAAGCTTTCTTT.

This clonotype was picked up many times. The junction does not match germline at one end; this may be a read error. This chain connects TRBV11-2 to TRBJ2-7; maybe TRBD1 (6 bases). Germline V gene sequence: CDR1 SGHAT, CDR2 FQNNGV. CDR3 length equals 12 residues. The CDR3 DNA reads TGTGCCAGCAGCTTAGAGGACAGAGGGATCAACTTC. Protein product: CASSLEDRGINF.

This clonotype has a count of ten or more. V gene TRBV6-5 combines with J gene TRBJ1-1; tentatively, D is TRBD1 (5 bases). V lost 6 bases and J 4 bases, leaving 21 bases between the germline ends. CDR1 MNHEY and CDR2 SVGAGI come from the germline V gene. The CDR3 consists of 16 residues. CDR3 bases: TGTGCCAGCAGATCTACCTCCGGGACCCGCCTCACTGAAGCTTTCTTT. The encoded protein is CASRSTSGTRLTEAFF.

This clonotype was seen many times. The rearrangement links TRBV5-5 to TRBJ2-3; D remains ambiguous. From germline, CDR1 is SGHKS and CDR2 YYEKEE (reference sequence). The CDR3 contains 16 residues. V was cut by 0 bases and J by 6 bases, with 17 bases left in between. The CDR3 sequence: CASSLGAFLGSDTQYF. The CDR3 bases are TGTGCCAGCAGCTTGGGCGCCTTTCTCGGTTCGGATACGCAGTATTTT.

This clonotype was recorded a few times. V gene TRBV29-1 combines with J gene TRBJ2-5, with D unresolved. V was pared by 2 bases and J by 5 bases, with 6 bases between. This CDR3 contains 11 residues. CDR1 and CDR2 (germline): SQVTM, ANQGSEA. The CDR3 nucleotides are TGCAGCGTTGAACCCGGTGAGACCCAGTACTTC. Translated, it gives CSVEPGETQYF.

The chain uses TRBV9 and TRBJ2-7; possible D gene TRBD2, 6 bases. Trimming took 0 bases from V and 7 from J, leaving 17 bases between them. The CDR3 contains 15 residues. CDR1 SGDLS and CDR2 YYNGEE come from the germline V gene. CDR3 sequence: CASSVEPGGTGEQYF. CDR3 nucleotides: TGTGCCAGCAGCGTAGAGCCAGGAGGGACGGGGGAGCAGTACTTC.

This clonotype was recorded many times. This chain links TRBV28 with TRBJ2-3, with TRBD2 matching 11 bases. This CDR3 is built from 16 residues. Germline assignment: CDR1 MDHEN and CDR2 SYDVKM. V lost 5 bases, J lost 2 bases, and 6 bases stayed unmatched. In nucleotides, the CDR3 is TGTGCCAGCAGTCCTGGGACTAGCGGTTACACAGATACGCAGTATTTT. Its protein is CASSPGTSGYTDTQYF. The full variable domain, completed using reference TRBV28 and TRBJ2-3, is DVKVTQSSRYLVKRTGEKVFLECVQDMDHENMFWYRQDPGLGLRLIYFSYDVKMKEKGDIPEGYSVSREKKERFSLILESASTNQTSMYLCASSPGTSGYTDTQYFGPGTRLTVL.

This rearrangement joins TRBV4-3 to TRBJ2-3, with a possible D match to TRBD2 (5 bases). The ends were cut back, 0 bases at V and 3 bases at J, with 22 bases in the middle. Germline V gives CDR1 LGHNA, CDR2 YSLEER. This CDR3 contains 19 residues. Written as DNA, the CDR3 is TGCGCCAGCAGCCAAGACCCCCCGGAGGCGGCCATGGGAACAGATACGCAGTATTTT. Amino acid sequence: CASSQDPPEAAMGTDTQYF.

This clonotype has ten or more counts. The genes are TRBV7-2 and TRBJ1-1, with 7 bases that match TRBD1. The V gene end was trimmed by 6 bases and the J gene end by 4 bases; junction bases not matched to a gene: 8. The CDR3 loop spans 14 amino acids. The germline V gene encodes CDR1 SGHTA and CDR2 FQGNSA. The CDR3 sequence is CASRTQGGVTEAFF. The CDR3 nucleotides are TGTGCCAGCAGAACCCAGGGGGGGGTCACTGAAGCTTTCTTT.

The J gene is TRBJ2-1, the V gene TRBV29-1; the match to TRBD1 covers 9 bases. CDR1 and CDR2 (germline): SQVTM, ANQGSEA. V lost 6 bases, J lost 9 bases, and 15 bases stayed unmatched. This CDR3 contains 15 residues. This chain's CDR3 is CSVAPGQGKFAEQFF. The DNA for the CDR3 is TGCAGCGTGGCCCCGGGACAGGGAAAGTTTGCTGAGCAGTTCTTC.

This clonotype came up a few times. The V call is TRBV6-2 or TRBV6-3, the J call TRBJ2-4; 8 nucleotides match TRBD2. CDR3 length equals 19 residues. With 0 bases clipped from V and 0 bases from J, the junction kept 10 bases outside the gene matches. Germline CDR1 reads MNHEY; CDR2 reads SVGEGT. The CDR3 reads CASSYSNSGGGLAKNIQYF. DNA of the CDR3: TGTGCCAGCAGTTACTCGAACAGCGGGGGTGGTCTAGCCAAAAACATTCAGTACTTC.

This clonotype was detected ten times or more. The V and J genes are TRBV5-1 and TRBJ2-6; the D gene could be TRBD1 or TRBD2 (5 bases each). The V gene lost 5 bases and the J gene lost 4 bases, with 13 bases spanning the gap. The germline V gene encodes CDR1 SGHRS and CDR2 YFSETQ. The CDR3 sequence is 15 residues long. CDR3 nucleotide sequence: TGCGCCAGCAGTGCTCAGGGACCGGGGGCCAACGTCCTGACTTTC. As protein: CASSAQGPGANVLTF.

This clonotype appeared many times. In DNA, the CDR3 is TGTGCCAGCAGCCACCCGCCGGGACTAGCTGTATACAATGAGCAGTTCTTC. This sequence encodes CASSHPPGLAVYNEQFF. The chain employs TRBV7-2 and TRBJ2-1; 9 nucleotides agree with TRBD2. The germline V gene encodes CDR1 SGHTA and CDR2 FQGNSA. The CDR3 totals 17 residues. Trimming cost V 5 bases and J 4 bases; bases outside gene matches: 12.

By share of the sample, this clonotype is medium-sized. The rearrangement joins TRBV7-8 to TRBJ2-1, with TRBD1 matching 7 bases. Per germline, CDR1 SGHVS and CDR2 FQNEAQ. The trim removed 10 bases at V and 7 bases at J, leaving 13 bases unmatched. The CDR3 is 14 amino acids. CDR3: CATLSTGKTNEQFF. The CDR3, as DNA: TGTGCCACCCTATCGACAGGGAAGACTAATGAGCAGTTCTTC. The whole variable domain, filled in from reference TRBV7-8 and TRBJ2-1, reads GAGVSQSPRYKVAKRGQDVALRCDPISGHVSLFWYQQALGQGPEFLTYFQNEAQLDKSGLPSDRFFAERPEGSVSTLKIQRTQQEDSAVYLCATLSTGKTNEQFFGPGTRLTVL.

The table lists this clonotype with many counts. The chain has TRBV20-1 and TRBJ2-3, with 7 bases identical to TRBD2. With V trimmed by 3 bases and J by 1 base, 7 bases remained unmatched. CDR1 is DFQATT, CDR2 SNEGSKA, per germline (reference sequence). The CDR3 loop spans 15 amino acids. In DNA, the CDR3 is TGCAGTGCTAGTATGGCGGGAGCTGGCACAGATACGCAGTATTTT. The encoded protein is CSASMAGAGTDTQYF.

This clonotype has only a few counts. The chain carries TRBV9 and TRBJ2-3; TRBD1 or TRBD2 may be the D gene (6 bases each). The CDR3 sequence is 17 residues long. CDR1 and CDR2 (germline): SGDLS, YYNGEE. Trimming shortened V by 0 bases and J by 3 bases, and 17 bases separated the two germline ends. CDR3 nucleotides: TGTGCCAGCAGCGTAGACCCCCCGGGGGCGATGACAGATACGCAGTATTTT. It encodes CASSVDPPGAMTDTQYF.

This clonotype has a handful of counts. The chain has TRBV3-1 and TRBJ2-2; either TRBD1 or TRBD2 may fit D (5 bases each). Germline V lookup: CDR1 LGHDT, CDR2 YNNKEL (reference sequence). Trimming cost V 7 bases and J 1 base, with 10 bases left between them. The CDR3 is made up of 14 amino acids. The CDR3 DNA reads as TGTGCCAGCAAGGGGAGCGGGAACACCGGGGAGCTGTTTTTT. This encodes CASKGSGNTGELFF.

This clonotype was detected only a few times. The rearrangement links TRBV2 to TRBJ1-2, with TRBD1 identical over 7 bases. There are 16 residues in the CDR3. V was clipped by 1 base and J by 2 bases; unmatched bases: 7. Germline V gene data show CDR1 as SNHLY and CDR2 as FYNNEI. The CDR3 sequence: CASSEEDGRGNYGYTF. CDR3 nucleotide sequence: TGTGCCAGCAGTGAAGAGGACGGCAGGGGGAACTATGGCTACACCTTC.